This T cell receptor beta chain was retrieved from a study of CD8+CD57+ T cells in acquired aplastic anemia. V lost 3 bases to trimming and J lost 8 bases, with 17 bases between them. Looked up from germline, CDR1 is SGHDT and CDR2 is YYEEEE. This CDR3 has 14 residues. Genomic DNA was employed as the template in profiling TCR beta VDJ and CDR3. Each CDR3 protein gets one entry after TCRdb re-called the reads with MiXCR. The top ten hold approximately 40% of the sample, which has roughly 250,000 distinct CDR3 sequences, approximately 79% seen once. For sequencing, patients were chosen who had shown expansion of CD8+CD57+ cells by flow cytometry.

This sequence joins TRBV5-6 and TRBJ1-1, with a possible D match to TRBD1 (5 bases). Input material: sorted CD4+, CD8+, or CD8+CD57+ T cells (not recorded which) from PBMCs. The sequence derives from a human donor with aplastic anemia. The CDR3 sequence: CASSSSAWTPEAFF. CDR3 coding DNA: TGTGCCAGCAGCTCCAGTGCGTGGACACCCGAAGCTTTCTTT. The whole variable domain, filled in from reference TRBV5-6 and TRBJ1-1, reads DAGVTQSPTHLIKTRGQQVTLRCSPKSGHDTVSWYQQALGQGPQFIFQYYEEEERQRGNFPDRFSGHQFPNYSSELNVNALLLGDSALYLCASSSSAWTPEAFFGQGTRLTVV.